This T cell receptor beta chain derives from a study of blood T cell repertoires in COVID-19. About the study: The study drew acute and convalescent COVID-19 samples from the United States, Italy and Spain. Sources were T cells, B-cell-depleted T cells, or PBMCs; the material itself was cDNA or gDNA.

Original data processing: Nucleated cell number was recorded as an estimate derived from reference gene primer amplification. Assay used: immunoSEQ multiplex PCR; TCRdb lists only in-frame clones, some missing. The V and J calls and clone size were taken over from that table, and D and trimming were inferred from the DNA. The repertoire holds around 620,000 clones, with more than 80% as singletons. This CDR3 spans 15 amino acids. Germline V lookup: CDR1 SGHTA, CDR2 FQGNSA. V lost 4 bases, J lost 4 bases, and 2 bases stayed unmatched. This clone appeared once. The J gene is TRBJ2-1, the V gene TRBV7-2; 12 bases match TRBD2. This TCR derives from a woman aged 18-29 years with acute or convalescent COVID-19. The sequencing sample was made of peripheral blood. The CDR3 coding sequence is TGTGCCAGCAGCTCTAGCGGGGGGGATTACAATGAGCAGTTCTTC. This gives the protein CASSSSGGDYNEQFF.